This entry lists 21 T cell receptor beta chains sequenced from one sample in a study of cytomegalovirus exposure and HLA in healthy donors. Produced via immunoSEQ multiplex PCR; TCRdb's table is partial and in-frame only. The data contain 250,000 to 400,000 clones, roughly 88% of them seen just once; the ten biggest clones take up around 0.96%. The material sequenced was PBMCs. Source of these receptors: a man between 25 and 39 years old in good health and CMV-seronegative.

This rearrangement joins TRBV15 to TRBJ2-2, with 14 bases matching TRBD2. The CDR3 runs 16 residues. Germline V gene data show CDR1 as LNHNV and CDR2 as YYDKDF (reference sequence). Trimming cost V 3 bases and J 10 bases; bases outside gene matches: 7. In nucleotides, the CDR3 is TGTGCCACCAGCAGGAGAGGACTAGCGGGGGGCCCGGAGCTGTTTTTT. This encodes CATSRRGLAGGPELFF.

CDR3 sequence: CASSLLAGALQETQYF. The CDR3 region has the DNA TGTGCCAGCAGTTTATTAGCGGGAGCTCTCCAAGAGACCCAGTACTTC. The chain is built from TRBV27 and TRBJ2-5; 9 bases map to TRBD2. Looked up from germline, CDR1 is MNHEY and CDR2 is SMNVEV (reference sequence). Trimming cost V 1 base and J 1 base; bases outside gene matches: 4. The CDR3 contains 16 residues.

Only one count was recorded for this clone. This sequence joins TRBV4-1 and TRBJ2-1; 7 bases are a match to TRBD1. Looked up from germline, CDR1 is MGHRA and CDR2 is YSYEKL. This CDR3 is built from 16 residues. The junction had 9 bases not matched to a gene; V was cut back by 3 bases and J by 4 bases. CDR3 nucleotide sequence: TGCGCCAGCAGCCAGGGAAGAGGGGGCACTTACAATGAGCAGTTCTTC. Translating it yields CASSQGRGGTYNEQFF.

This chain joins TRBV7-9 and TRBJ1-1, with 7 bases that match TRBD1. The germline CDR1 and CDR2 sequences are SEHNR and FQNEAQ (reference sequence). V dropped 1 base and J dropped 7; count of bases not matched to a gene: 9. This CDR3 region has 15 residues. For the CDR3, the DNA is TGTGCCAGCAGCTTAGTAAACGTAGGGGGCAATGAAGCTTTCTTT. Residues: CASSLVNVGGNEAFF.

The chain carries TRBV13 and TRBJ1-2; D call uncertain. Germline V lookup: CDR1 PRHDT, CDR2 FYEKMQ (reference sequence). This CDR3 has 13 residues. The V and J ends lost 5 bases and 4 bases respectively, with 11 bases between them. Here the CDR3 reads CASSIWSGYGYTF. The CDR3 DNA is TGTGCCAGCAGCATTTGGTCAGGCTATGGCTACACCTTC.

This chain joins TRBV7-2 and TRBJ1-5, with 7 bases matching TRBD1. CDR1 and CDR2 from the germline V gene are SGHTA and FQGNSA. J gave up 5 bases and V 1 base, and 8 bases lay outside the gene matches. This CDR3 is built from 16 residues. CDR3 nucleotides: TGTGCCAGCAGCTTAGAAACAGGGGCGACAGATCAGCCCCAGCATTTT. Protein sequence: CASSLETGATDQPQHF.

This clone was detected only once. The chain recombines TRBV5-8 with TRBJ2-3; 9 nucleotides agree with TRBD1. This CDR3 contains 16 residues. V shed 4 bases, J shed 3 bases, and the junction held 9 bases outside the gene matches. From germline, CDR1 is SGHTS and CDR2 YDEGEE. In nucleotides, the CDR3 is TGTGCCAGCAGCAACGGGACAGGGCTCTCGACAGATACGCAGTATTTT. Translation: CASSNGTGLSTDTQYF.

Concerning this clone: A far larger clone is one base from this, pointing to a likely read error. CDR3 nucleotide sequence: TGTGCCAGCAGCTCTAGCTCCTACGAGCAGTACTTC. Its translation: CASSSSSYEQYF. The chain joins TRBV25-1 to TRBJ2-7; D unclear. The CDR3 sequence is 12 residues long. Germline V CDR1 and CDR2: MGHDK, SYGVNS. Trimming removed 6 bases from V and 0 bases from J, with 6 bases in between.

The chain combines TRBV11-2 with TRBJ1-2, with 7 bases matching TRBD1. CDR1 and CDR2 from the germline V gene are SGHAT and FQNNGV. The CDR3 consists of 16 residues. The V segment lost 1 base and the J segment 5 bases; nucleotides outside the gene matches: 10. CDR3 residues: CASSLAPFRDSYGYTF. The CDR3 coding sequence is TGTGCCAGCAGCTTAGCCCCGTTCCGGGACAGTTATGGCTACACCTTC.

The chain is built from TRBV5-8 and TRBJ1-6, with unresolved D. Germline CDR1 SGHTS, CDR2 YDEGEE. V lost 0 bases to trimming and J lost 7 bases, with 11 bases between them. The CDR3 is 15 residues long. In DNA form, the CDR3 reads TGTGCCAGCAGCTTGGAGTATGCTAAGAATTCACCCCTCCACTTT. The encoded protein is CASSLEYAKNSPLHF.

This chain connects TRBV30 to TRBJ1-5, with 8 bases aligning to TRBD1. V gave up 7 bases and J gave up 2 bases; unmatched junction bases: 1. This CDR3 region has 12 residues. Germline-derived CDR1 and CDR2 are GTSNPN and SVGIG (reference sequence). CDR3 in amino acids: CALDRGNQPQHF. The CDR3 bases are TGTGCCTTGGACAGGGGCAATCAGCCCCAGCATTTT.

J is TRBJ1-2 and V is TRBV2; possible D gene TRBD1, 5 bases. CDR3 size: 17 residues. Trimming removed 0 bases at V and 0 bases at J, with 14 bases between. Germline-derived CDR1 and CDR2 are SNHLY and FYNNEI. CDR3 in amino acids: CASSEANRQGTNYGYTF. The CDR3, as DNA: TGTGCCAGCAGTGAAGCGAATCGGCAGGGAACTAACTATGGCTACACCTTC.

The genes are TRBV7-9 and TRBJ1-3; 7 nucleotides agree with TRBD1. This CDR3 has 15 residues. The germline CDR1 and CDR2 sequences are SEHNR and FQNEAQ (reference sequence). V lost 5 bases, J lost 0 bases, and 4 bases stayed unmatched. CDR3 sequence: CASSRQGSSGNTIYF. As DNA, the CDR3 is TGTGCCAGCAGCCGACAGGGCTCCTCTGGAAACACCATATATTTT.

The rearrangement joins TRBV4-3 to TRBJ1-2; maybe TRBD1 (5 bases). CDR1 is LGHNA and CDR2 is YSLEER in the germline V gene. The CDR3 covers 16 residues. V lost 0 bases and J 8 bases, leaving 19 bases between the germline ends. The CDR3, as DNA: TGCGCCAGCAGCCAAGATGGGCAGGGTCGGGCCGGGGGCTACACCTTC. Translation: CASSQDGQGRAGGYTF.

The chain links TRBV5-1 to TRBJ2-1; 10 bases match TRBD1. Germline lookup yields CDR1 SGHRS and CDR2 YFSETQ. There are 16 residues in the CDR3. V lost 5 bases and J lost 7; bases outside the gene matches: 12. CDR3 protein: CASSHPGQGLGNEQFF. CDR3 nucleotide sequence: TGCGCCAGCAGTCACCCGGGACAGGGGTTGGGGAATGAGCAGTTCTTC.

Concerning this clone itself: The same CDR3 can be traced to other DNA sequences in this sample. The chain joins TRBV4-1 to TRBJ2-7; TRBD1 matches 11 bases. From germline, CDR1 is MGHRA and CDR2 YSYEKL. The CDR3 runs to 16 residues. V shed 2 bases, J shed 0 bases, and the junction held 3 bases outside the gene matches. The CDR3 region has the DNA TGCGCCAGCAGCCAAACCGGGACAGGGGGCTCCTACGAGCAGTACTTC. Protein: CASSQTGTGGSYEQYF.

The V call is TRBV9, the J call TRBJ2-3; 8 positions match TRBD1. Per the germline V gene, CDR1 is SGDLS and CDR2 is YYNGEE. The CDR3 contains 15 residues. After removal of 2 bases from V and 2 bases from J, the junction contained 4 bases not matched to a gene. CDR3 coding DNA: TGTGCCAGCAGCGTGCAGGGGGCCCACACAGATACGCAGTATTTT. Translating gives CASSVQGAHTDTQYF.

Written as DNA, the CDR3 is TGTGCCAGCAGTGACATCAGGGTTGGAAACACCATATATTTT. As protein: CASSDIRVGNTIYF. This sequence joins TRBV6-1 and TRBJ1-3, with D possibly TRBD1 on 5 matching bases. The CDR3 contains 14 residues. The V gene lost 3 bases and the J gene lost 3 bases, with 9 bases spanning the gap. The germline CDR1 and CDR2 sequences are MNHNS and SASEGT.

J is TRBJ1-3 and V is TRBV6-5, with 7 positions matching TRBD1. V was pared by 2 bases and J by 8 bases, with 12 bases of the junction left unmatched. Germline V gene sequence: CDR1 MNHEY, CDR2 SVGAGI. The CDR3 totals 16 residues. The CDR3 protein is CASSYEGLGRGDTIYF. DNA of the CDR3: TGTGCCAGCAGTTACGAGGGGTTGGGCAGGGGGGACACCATATATTTT.

The chain has TRBV7-9 and TRBJ1-3; D perhaps matches TRBD1 (5 bases). V lost 4 bases, J lost 8 bases, and 15 bases lay in between. CDR1 is SEHNR and CDR2 is FQNEAQ in the germline V gene (reference sequence). The CDR3 loop spans 14 amino acids. CDR3 amino acids: CASSSKGPADTIYF. For the CDR3, the DNA is TGTGCCAGCAGCTCTAAGGGGCCCGCCGACACCATATATTTT.

The chain uses TRBV5-4 and TRBJ2-7; the D gene is possibly TRBD1 (7 bases). The CDR3 covers 14 residues. The germline CDR1 and CDR2 sequences are SGHNT and YYREEE (reference sequence). With 4 bases removed from V and 1 base from J, the gap between germline ends came to 12 bases. CDR3 protein: CASSLSGGSYEQYF. The DNA of the CDR3 is TGTGCCAGCAGCCTATCAGGGGGGTCCTACGAGCAGTACTTC.